This T cell receptor (beta chain) was retrieved from a study of blood T cell repertoires in COVID-19. Study in general: Acute-phase and convalescent COVID-19 samples originated in the United States, Italy and Spain.

Seattle participants joined during active infection and were tracked over time. Trimming took 6 bases from V and 4 from J; bases not matched to a gene: 8. Germline assignment: CDR1 MNHEY and CDR2 SVGAGI. The CDR3 contains 14 residues. Original analysis: Estimated nucleated cell counts came from reference gene primer amplification. Data came from immunoSEQ multiplex PCR; TCRdb stores just in-frame clones and leaves some out. D and trimming were read from the DNA, whereas the V and J calls and clone size are those reported in that table. The sample shows around 320,000 clones, about 90% of them seen only once.

V gene TRBV6-5 combines with J gene TRBJ1-2; 7 bases agree with TRBD1. The sequenced material came from peripheral blood. The TCR was taken from a woman aged 30 to 39 with COVID-19, enrolled during active disease. CDR3 sequence reads: CASSPTGPLYGYTF. The DNA of the CDR3 is TGTGCCAGCAGCCCGACAGGGCCGCTCTATGGCTACACCTTC.